This T cell receptor beta chain stems from a study of blood T cell repertoires in COVID-19 (dated by TCRdb to 2020 to 2022). Study-level background: Samples from collaborators originated in the United States, Italy and Spain and spanned both the acute and convalescent phases of COVID-19. Nearly every sample came with metadata listing a de-identified subject ID, COVID-19 status, age in years and sex. The repertoires were made available in a free public database intended to serve as a resource for research on the immune response to SARS-CoV-2. Samples were obtained from the ongoing ImmuneRACE study (first 160 participants) and from about 1,300 subjects provided by 6 global collaborators. Deeply sampled blood TCRbeta repertoires from subjects exposed to, actively infected with, or recovered from COVID-19 were included in the dataset. Where available, HLA class I and class II types were taken from metadata supplied by the sample provider and were not determined by assay-based typing. The prospective study material was composed of cDNA or gDNA derived from T cells, B-cell-depleted T cells, or PBMCs. Summary of the overall study and its limitations: The amount of clinical and demographic metadata varied by source and participant and was provided uncurated.

Sequences SGHNT (CDR1) and YYREEE (CDR2) are obtained from the germline V gene (reference sequence). V was cut back by 0 bases and J by 6 bases, leaving a gap of 12 bases between them. The CDR3, from cysteine to phenylalanine, totals 14 residues. The sequence is cut down to CDR3 DNA, 42 bases in frame from base 1. The immunoSEQ Assay, a bias-controlled multiplex PCR, was used to amplify TCRbeta CDR3 regions from genomic DNA. The authors processed their data as follows. Nucleated cell counts per sample were estimated from amplification of reference gene primers within the assay. To quantify the absolute abundance of each unique TCRbeta CDR3 rearrangement, sequence reads were collapsed and filtered. For each sample, productive Simpson clonality was calculated as the square root of Simpson's diversity index over productive rearrangements. TCRdb mirrors the immuneACCESS table, restricted to in-frame sequences. Some clones are absent from its copies; in checked studies, under half trace to an unresolved V gene, and the reason for the others is unknown. V, J and clone size derive from that table, while D and trimming were established from the DNA sequence. For this sample the table gives roughly 200,000 clones, of which 65% to 85% were detected only once. The ten top clones hold roughly 8% of the sample.

Collaborating institutions collected whole blood in K2EDTA tubes following their own protocols. For TCRbeta analysis, collaborator samples were shipped as frozen whole blood, as isolated PBMCs, or as DNA extracted from either sample type. Concerning this clone itself: Its antigen remains undetermined. Base qualities are missing; no much larger clone stands one base away.

Rearrangement joined TRBV5-4 to TRBJ1-2; D gene: possibly TRBD1, on 5 matching bases. The sequenced sample was peripheral blood. The receptor's source is a woman aged 80 or over with acute or convalescent COVID-19. The sequenced DNA: TGTGCCAGCAGCTTGGACAGGAGGGGAGATGGCTACACCTTC. Translation gives CASSLDRRGDGYTF.